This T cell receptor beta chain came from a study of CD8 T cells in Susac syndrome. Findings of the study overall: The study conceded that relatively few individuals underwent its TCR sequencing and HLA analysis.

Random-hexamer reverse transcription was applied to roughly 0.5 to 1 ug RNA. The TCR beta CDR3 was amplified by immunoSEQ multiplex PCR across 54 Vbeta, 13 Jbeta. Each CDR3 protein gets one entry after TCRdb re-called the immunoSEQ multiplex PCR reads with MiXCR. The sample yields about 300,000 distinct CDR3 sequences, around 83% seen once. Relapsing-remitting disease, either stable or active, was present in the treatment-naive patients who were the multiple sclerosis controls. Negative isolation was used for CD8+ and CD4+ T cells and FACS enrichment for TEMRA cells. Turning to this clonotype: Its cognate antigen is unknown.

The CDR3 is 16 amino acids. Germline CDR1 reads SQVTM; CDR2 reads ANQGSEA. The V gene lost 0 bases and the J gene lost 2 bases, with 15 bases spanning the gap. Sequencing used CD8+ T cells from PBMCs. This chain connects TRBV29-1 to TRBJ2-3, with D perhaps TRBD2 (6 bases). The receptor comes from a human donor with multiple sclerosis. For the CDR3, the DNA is TGCAGCGTTGAAGAATTCGAAGCGGGCCTCACAGATACGCAGTATTTT. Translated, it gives CSVEEFEAGLTDTQYF.